These T cell receptor beta chains were read from a single sample in a study of T cells after yellow fever vaccination. TCRdb analysed the 5' RACE reads with MiXCR anew, one entry per CDR3 protein. The sample lists approximately 510,000 distinct CDR3 sequences; 20% to 25% were seen once. The starting material was PBMCs, obtained roughly 23 days after the first yellow fever vaccination. These receptors originate from a young man who received the YFV17D yellow fever vaccine. CDR3s leave out the opening cysteine and the closing phenylalanine or tryptophan. Fields, in order: J gene, V gene, CDR3 protein.

>TRBJ2-5|TRBV4-3
ASSQDLGYMPGETQY
>TRBJ2-3|TRBV20-1
SARDRGYDTQY
>TRBJ2-7|TRBV4-3
ASSQGRPFYEQY
>TRBJ2-1|TRBV29-1
SARTSGGPGEQF
>TRBJ1-5|TRBV13
ASSLGDRDNQPQH
>TRBJ1-5|TRBV7-2
ASSLGVGPWSGQPQH
>TRBJ2-7|TRBV29-1
SVEYGPYEQY
>TRBJ1-2|TRBV6-5
ASSYGADVYGYT
>TRBJ2-2|TRBV4-3
ASSQERGGDTGELF
>TRBJ1-6|TRBV20-1
SARELSYNSPLH
>TRBJ1-3|TRBV5-1
ASSFWGPGNTIY
>TRBJ2-3|TRBV4-1
ASSPRTWERTDTQY
>TRBJ2-1|TRBV6-1
ASTSGGWDVWEQF
>TRBJ2-7|TRBV29-1
SAGGSYEQY
>TRBJ1-2|TRBV4-3
ASSQRLLRTGANYGYT
>TRBJ1-2|TRBV5-6
ASRFGTGGYT
>TRBJ1-1|TRBV3-1
ASSRNDDTEAF
>TRBJ2-3|TRBV4-2
ASSQGAGGALSDTQY
>TRBJ1-4|TRBV5-5
ASILGRANEKLF
>TRBJ1-1|TRBV10-3
ATTKTGGTEAF
>TRBJ2-5|TRBV4-1
ASTQGLAGREETQY
>TRBJ2-3|TRBV20-1
SARAPALTDTQY
>TRBJ1-6|TRBV4-1
ASTQESSYNSPLH
>TRBJ1-6|TRBV4-3
ASSQDMDVNSPLH
>TRBJ1-1|TRBV15
ATSRVSGEAF
>TRBJ2-7|TRBV2
ARVSGGAYEQY
>TRBJ1-1|TRBV7-9
ASRQPGGAGGLDEAF
>TRBJ2-7|TRBV6-1
ASSGGYGTYEQY
>TRBJ2-6|TRBV5-1
ASSLAGVGSGANVLT
>TRBJ1-6|TRBV12-3/TRBV12-4
ASSFQPEYNSPLH
>TRBJ1-3|TRBV13
ASSTRTLGNTIY
>TRBJ1-2|TRBV4-1
ASSPQTGQGLLGGYT
>TRBJ2-7|TRBV29-1
SVVEPTGRAYEQY
>TRBJ2-5|TRBV5-1
ASSFRQVEETQY
>TRBJ2-7|TRBV19
ASSTRGGNYEQY
>TRBJ1-5|TRBV6-2/TRBV6-3
ASSYLEGAQH
>TRBJ2-5|TRBV19
ASSGAARGEETQY
>TRBJ1-3|TRBV10-3
AISDQGLVSGNTIY
>TRBJ1-4|TRBV5-1
ASSFTGGIGEKLF
>TRBJ2-6|TRBV5-1
ASRFPKGQGSSGANVLT
>TRBJ1-6|TRBV5-1
ASSLTGSYNSPLH
>TRBJ2-5|TRBV7-6
ASTPSGGPWETQY
>TRBJ2-5|TRBV11-3
ASSPASGEDQETQY
>TRBJ1-4|TRBV7-8
ASSFAGAGYSEKLF
>TRBJ1-6|TRBV27
ASSLLGSSYNSPLH
>TRBJ2-4|TRBV5-1
ASSLAPGLAKNIQY
>TRBJ2-1|TRBV5-4
ASRIGLAESSYNEQF
>TRBJ1-1|TRBV18
ASSAGRGEAF
>TRBJ2-7|TRBV20-1
SASDRHYEQY
>TRBJ1-4|TRBV12-3/TRBV12-4
ASSFKGGEKLF
>TRBJ1-6|TRBV28
ASSPGPTSSYNSPLH
>TRBJ1-5|TRBV7-2
ASSLRPAGQGMGQPQH
>TRBJ2-1|TRBV5-1
ASTALGQSYNEQF
>TRBJ1-4|TRBV6-5
ASSYSTRGNEKLF
>TRBJ1-2|TRBV12-3/TRBV12-4
ASSPPNPTVYGYT
>TRBJ2-2|TRBV11-2
ASSPTVGGAAGELF
>TRBJ2-5|TRBV7-2
ASKRQQSQETQY
>TRBJ2-1|TRBV10-2
ASSGTGVRDEQF
>TRBJ1-4|TRBV11-2
ASSFTGQGNEKLF